The 32 T cell receptor beta chains below come from one sample, sequenced in a study of cytomegalovirus exposure and HLA in healthy donors. TCRdb's table, derived via immunoSEQ multiplex PCR, lists solely in-frame clones and lacks some. The table has 100,000 or so clones, just under 95% seen once. The source material was PBMCs. These receptors were collected from a woman under 30 in good health and CMV-seronegative.

The chain is built from TRBV5-1 and TRBJ2-7, with D uncertain. The CDR3 is made up of 12 amino acids. Germline V gives CDR1 SGHRS, CDR2 YFSETQ. Trimming shortened V by 0 bases and J by 6 bases, and 7 bases separated the two germline ends. The CDR3, as DNA: TGCGCCAGCAGCTTGGGACCGGGCGAGCAGTACTTC. The encoded protein is CASSLGPGEQYF.

This rearrangement joins TRBV5-1 to TRBJ2-3, with 9 nucleotides matching TRBD2. This CDR3 contains 17 residues. The germline gives CDR1 SGHRS, CDR2 YFSETQ. The junction had 8 bases not matched to a gene; V was cut back by 0 bases and J by 3 bases. The DNA of the CDR3 is TGCGCCAGCAGCTTGGATTTGGGGGCGGGAGGGACAGATACGCAGTATTTT. It translates to CASSLDLGAGGTDTQYF. The variable domain in full, completed from reference TRBV5-1 and TRBJ2-3, reads KAGVTQTPRYLIKTRGQQVTLSCSPISGHRSVSWYQQTPGQGLQFLFEYFSETQRNKGNFPGRFSGRQFSNSRSEMNVSTLELGDSALYLCASSLDLGAGGTDTQYFGPGTRLTVL.

The chain combines TRBV9 with TRBJ2-7, with 9 nucleotides matching TRBD2. The CDR3 covers 16 residues. Per the germline V gene, CDR1 is SGDLS and CDR2 is YYNGEE. J lost 0 bases, V lost 4 bases, and 8 bases had no gene match. This chain's CDR3 is CASSPLAGPYSYEQYF. CDR3 nucleotides: TGTGCCAGCAGCCCCCTAGCGGGGCCTTACTCCTACGAGCAGTACTTC.

The chain carries TRBV7-6 and TRBJ2-7; D is perhaps TRBD2 (5 bases). Germline V gives CDR1 SGHVS, CDR2 FNYEAQ. The V and J ends lost 1 base and 1 base respectively, with 8 bases between them. There are 14 residues in the CDR3. The DNA for the CDR3 is TGTGCCAGCAGCTTAGGAGGGATGTCCTACGAGCAGTACTTC. Its translation is CASSLGGMSYEQYF.

This clone is a singleton in its sample. The chain has TRBV5-1 and TRBJ2-7; 10 bases line up with TRBD2. Germline CDR1 is SGHRS and CDR2 is YFSETQ. The V segment lost 4 bases and the J segment 4 bases; nucleotides outside the gene matches: 14. This CDR3 comprises 17 residues. The CDR3 nucleotides read TGCGCCAGCAGCCCCGCCGCTAGCGGGGGAACAGCGTACGAGCAGTACTTC. Its translation: CASSPAASGGTAYEQYF.

The CDR3 region is CASSYGQGNEKLFF. The CDR3, as DNA: TGTGCCAGCAGTTACGGGCAGGGGAATGAAAAACTGTTTTTT. The chain uses TRBV6-6 and TRBJ1-4, with a tentative D call TRBD1 (6 bases). CDR1 and CDR2 (germline): MNHNY, SVGAGI (reference sequence). The CDR3 loop spans 14 amino acids. V lost 2 bases to trimming and J lost 5 bases, with 9 bases between them.

V is TRBV29-1 and J is TRBJ2-3; D may be TRBD1 (6 bases). This CDR3 contains 13 residues. V gave up 3 bases and J gave up 4 bases, with 11 bases separating them. Germline V gives CDR1 SQVTM, CDR2 ANQGSEA. CDR3 nucleotide sequence: TGCAGCGTTGATTGGGGGCAGGCAGATACGCAGTATTTT. Translation: CSVDWGQADTQYF.

The chain joins TRBV30 to TRBJ1-2; the D gene is possibly TRBD1 (5 bases). V lost 2 bases to trimming and J lost 2 bases, with 12 bases between them. CDR1 and CDR2 (germline): GTSNPN, SVGIG (reference sequence). The CDR3 consists of 14 residues. DNA for the CDR3: TGTGCCTGGAGTCCGATTGACAGAAACTATGGCTACACCTTC. Protein: CAWSPIDRNYGYTF.

The chain employs TRBV9 and TRBJ2-1; 13 bases align to TRBD2. The germline V gene has CDR1 SGDLS and CDR2 YYNGEE. This CDR3 spans 16 amino acids. The ends lost 2 bases at V and 6 bases at J; junction bases unmatched: 5. This chain's CDR3 is CASSVGWTSGSNEQFF. CDR3 bases: TGTGCCAGCAGCGTCGGCTGGACTAGCGGGAGCAATGAGCAGTTCTTC.

The chain recombines TRBV18 with TRBJ1-2; 12 bases fit TRBD1. The CDR3 contains 16 residues. Germline V lookup: CDR1 KGHSH, CDR2 LQKENI. V trimming: 1 base; J trimming: 4 bases; junction bases outside the gene matches: 4. The CDR3 sequence: CASSPLLGQGAYGYTF. The CDR3 DNA reads as TGTGCCAGCTCACCACTCCTGGGACAGGGGGCCTATGGCTACACCTTC.

This clone was seen a single time. The chain couples TRBV6-4 to TRBJ2-1; perhaps TRBD1 as D (6 bases). V was clipped by 0 bases and J by 7 bases, with 13 bases between them. Germline V gene sequence: CDR1 MRHNA, CDR2 SNTAGT. The CDR3 is 15 residues long. This CDR3 is CASSDSVEGVNEQFF. In DNA, the CDR3 is TGTGCCAGCAGTGACTCGGTAGAGGGGGTAAATGAGCAGTTCTTC.

The V gene is TRBV5-1, the J gene TRBJ1-5; the match to TRBD1 covers 10 bases. The CDR3 is 15 amino acids. The germline CDR1 and CDR2 sequences are SGHRS and YFSETQ. The V gene end was trimmed by 0 bases and the J gene end by 5 bases; junction bases not matched to a gene: 2. CDR3 DNA: TGCGCCAGCAGCTTGGCAGGGACAGGGGATCAGCCCCAGCATTTT. This translates into CASSLAGTGDQPQHF. The full variable domain, in which reference TRBV5-1 and TRBJ1-5 provide the parts outside the CDR3, is KAGVTQTPRYLIKTRGQQVTLSCSPISGHRSVSWYQQTPGQGLQFLFEYFSETQRNKGNFPGRFSGRQFSNSRSEMNVSTLELGDSALYLCASSLAGTGDQPQHFGDGTRLSIL.

The V and J genes are TRBV6-6 and TRBJ2-5; D remains unclear. Germline values: CDR1 MNHNY, CDR2 SVGAGI (reference sequence). The V and J ends lost 4 bases and 1 base respectively, with 4 bases between them. This CDR3 is built from 12 residues. The CDR3 nucleotides are TGTGCCAGCAGTTCGGGCCAAGAGACCCAGTACTTC. Amino acid sequence: CASSSGQETQYF.

The chain combines TRBV11-3 with TRBJ2-2; D remains ambiguous. The germline V gene encodes CDR1 SGHNT and CDR2 YENEEA. Trimming took 4 bases from V and 8 from J, leaving 14 bases between them. There are 14 residues in the CDR3. The CDR3 DNA sequence: TGTGCCAGCAGCTCCACAATGTCCGGGGGGGAGCTGTTTTTT. Protein: CASSSTMSGGELFF.

The rearrangement uses TRBV19 and TRBJ1-2, with 9 positions matching TRBD1. Germline V gene sequence: CDR1 LNHDA, CDR2 SQIVND (reference sequence). The V and J ends lost 6 bases and 5 bases, in that order; junction bases with no gene match: 7. This CDR3 is 14 amino acids long. CDR3 amino acids: CASRTGTGFYGYTF. CDR3 nucleotides: TGTGCCAGTAGGACCGGGACAGGGTTTTATGGCTACACCTTC.

The chain couples TRBV7-9 to TRBJ1-5, with D unresolved. Trimming removed 5 bases at V and 0 bases at J, with 11 bases between. In germline, CDR1 is SEHNR, CDR2 FQNEAQ (reference sequence). The CDR3 length is 15 residues. CDR3 DNA: TGTGCCAGCAGCCCAGGTCCGGATAGCAATCAGCCCCAGCATTTT. This translates into CASSPGPDSNQPQHF.

This chain links TRBV27 with TRBJ2-7; TRBD2 agrees at 10 bases. This CDR3 has 16 residues. Germline-derived CDR1 and CDR2 are MNHEY and SMNVEV (reference sequence). V lost 5 bases to trimming and J lost 3 bases; unmatched junction nucleotides: 10. CDR3 DNA sequence: TGTGCCAGCAGTCCCCCCACTAGCGGGGCCCGCTACGAGCAGTACTTC. Its translation: CASSPPTSGARYEQYF.

The rearrangement uses TRBV7-9 and TRBJ1-3, with D possibly matching TRBD1 (6 bases). Per germline, CDR1 SEHNR and CDR2 FQNEAQ (reference sequence). This CDR3 has 14 amino acids. Between the trimmed V and J ends, which lost 7 bases and 3 bases, there was a span of 13 bases. The DNA of the CDR3 is TGTGCCAGCACCCCCGCAGGGGTTGGAAACACCATATATTTT. Its protein is CASTPAGVGNTIYF. The full variable domain, with the rest looked up from reference TRBV7-9 and TRBJ1-3, is DTGVSQNPRHKITKRGQNVTFRCDPISEHNRLYWYRQTLGQGPEFLTYFQNEAQLEKSRLLSDRFSAERPKGSFSTLEIQRTEQGDSAMYLCASTPAGVGNTIYFGEGSWLTVV.

The gene calls are TRBV19 and TRBJ2-7; maybe TRBD1 (6 bases). V was trimmed by 0 bases and J by 6 bases, leaving 15 bases between them. Germline-derived CDR1 and CDR2 are LNHDA and SQIVND (reference sequence). This CDR3 comprises 15 residues. The CDR3 loop is CASSIDRMGASEQYF. In nucleotides, the CDR3 is TGTGCCAGTAGTATAGATCGTATGGGGGCTTCCGAGCAGTACTTC.

This rearrangement joins TRBV6-1 to TRBJ1-5; D possibly corresponds to TRBD1 (5 bases). Trimming took 2 bases from V and 3 from J, leaving 8 bases between them. The germline CDR1 and CDR2 sequences are MNHNS and SASEGT. The CDR3 sequence is 14 residues long. In nucleotides, the CDR3 is TGTGCCAGCAGTGAACAGGGCTTCAATCAGCCCCAGCATTTT. As protein: CASSEQGFNQPQHF.

The CDR3 DNA follows: TGCAGCGTTGAAAAAGCGGGGGGCAGGGATACGCAGTATTTT. This encodes CSVEKAGGRDTQYF. The chain uses TRBV29-1 and TRBJ2-3, with 9 bases lining up with TRBD2. Per the germline V gene, CDR1 is SQVTM and CDR2 is ANQGSEA. V lost 2 bases to trimming and J lost 6 bases; unmatched junction nucleotides: 6. CDR3 size: 14 residues.

A few counts support this clone. This chain joins TRBV11-1 and TRBJ2-5; TRBD1 is a possible D gene (5 bases). Germline V gene data show CDR1 as SGHAT and CDR2 as FQDESV (reference sequence). This CDR3 has 14 amino acids. V lost 1 base to trimming and J lost 5 bases, with 11 bases between them. CDR3 region: CASSLGQGSETQYF. In nucleotides, the CDR3 is TGTGCCAGCAGCTTAGGGCAGGGTAGTGAGACCCAGTACTTC.

The chain recombines TRBV18 with TRBJ2-2; D remains unclear. The germline V gene has CDR1 KGHSH and CDR2 LQKENI. CDR3 length: 12 residues. Trimming took off 3 bases at V and 8 bases at J, with 7 bases between the two ends. The DNA for the CDR3 is TGTGCCAGCTCACCTATCGGGGGGGAGCTGTTTTTT. This gives the protein CASSPIGGELFF. Using reference TRBV18 and TRBJ2-2 for the parts outside the CDR3, the full variable domain is NAGVMQNPRHLVRRRGQEARLRCSPMKGHSHVYWYRQLPEEGLKFMVYLQKENIIDESGMPKERFSAEFPKEGPSILRIQQVVRGDSAAYFCASSPIGGELFFGEGSRLTVL.

This clone showed up just once. This chain links TRBV6-5 with TRBJ2-6; D not certain. The CDR3 contains 16 residues. V gave up 2 bases and J gave up 3 bases, with 11 bases separating them. The V gene's germline CDR1 is MNHEY and CDR2 SVGAGI. The CDR3 reads CASSYTTRIGANVLTF. The CDR3 DNA follows: TGTGCCAGCAGTTACACTACTCGGATTGGGGCCAACGTCCTGACTTTC.

The chain links TRBV21-1 to TRBJ1-5; the D segment call TRBD1 is taken from the table without a DNA check. TRBV21-1 is marked as a pseudogene. This CDR3 has 17 amino acids. CDR3 sequence (DNA): TGTGCCAGCAGCAAATCGGCTCTCCAGGGCTTCAATCAGCCCCAGCATTTT. Protein sequence: CASSKSALQGFNQPQHF.

The rearrangement links TRBV19 to TRBJ2-1; 9 nucleotides match TRBD2. Germline V gene lookup returns CDR1 LNHDA and CDR2 SQIVND (reference sequence). V dropped 3 bases and J dropped 1; count of bases not matched to a gene: 4. This CDR3 is 16 amino acids long. The CDR3 here is CASSILAGRSYNEQFF. The CDR3 coding sequence is TGTGCCAGTAGTATTCTAGCGGGGCGGTCCTACAATGAGCAGTTCTTC.

The chain joins TRBV6-6 to TRBJ1-2; no firm D call. Germline V lookup: CDR1 MNHNY, CDR2 SVGAGI (reference sequence). This CDR3 has 13 residues. V lost 10 bases and J lost 3, with 15 bases in between. The CDR3 DNA reads TGTGCCATCTCAAGGGAGAAGGACTATGGCTACACCTTC. As protein: CAISREKDYGYTF.

This rearrangement joins TRBV6-6 to TRBJ2-3; perhaps TRBD2 as D (6 bases). This CDR3 spans 16 amino acids. Germline CDR1 MNHNY, CDR2 SVGAGI (reference sequence). With 2 bases removed from V and 6 bases from J, the gap between germline ends came to 18 bases. CDR3 bases: TGTGCCAGCAGTTACGGCCATCCTCAGGGAGGCGATACGCAGTATTTT. Translated, it gives CASSYGHPQGGDTQYF.

The gene calls are TRBV9 and TRBJ2-7; no definite D call. The CDR3 is made up of 16 amino acids. The ends were cut back, 0 bases at V and 0 bases at J, with 13 bases in the middle. The germline CDR1 and CDR2 sequences are SGDLS and YYNGEE. The CDR3 loop reads CASSVGGRSASYEQYF. CDR3 sequence (DNA): TGTGCCAGCAGCGTAGGAGGCCGGTCGGCCTCCTACGAGCAGTACTTC.

This rearrangement joins TRBV6-1 to TRBJ1-6; possible D gene TRBD1, 5 bases. Germline loops: CDR1 MNHNS, CDR2 SASEGT. There are 15 residues in the CDR3. V was clipped by 7 bases and J by 3 bases, with 13 bases between them. CDR3: CASNFDSDYNSPLHF. The CDR3, as DNA: TGTGCCAGCAACTTCGACAGCGACTATAATTCACCCCTCCACTTT.

The rearrangement links TRBV7-8 to TRBJ1-5, with D hard to call. From germline, CDR1 is SGHVS and CDR2 FQNEAQ. The V end was cut by 1 base, the J end by 6 bases, with 10 bases between. The CDR3 spans 14 residues. CDR3 bases: TGTGCCAGCAGCTTAGGTCAATCAGGTCAGCCCCAGCATTTT. It translates to CASSLGQSGQPQHF.

This sequence joins TRBV4-1 and TRBJ2-7, with D tentatively TRBD1 (5 bases). The V gene's germline CDR1 is MGHRA and CDR2 YSYEKL. The ends were cut back, 0 bases at V and 1 base at J, with 13 bases in the middle. The CDR3 sequence is 16 residues long. This chain's CDR3 is CASSQDQTVPSYEQYF. In DNA form, the CDR3 reads TGCGCCAGCAGCCAAGATCAGACAGTCCCATCCTACGAGCAGTACTTC.